This is a list of T cell receptor beta chains from one sample in a study of T cells in Graves' hyperthyroidism and ophthalmopathy. TCRdb re-called the multiplex PCR reads with MiXCR, one entry per CDR3 protein. The repertoire includes hundreds of thousands of distinct CDR3 sequences, around 17% of them detected once, and around a sixth sits in the top ten. Specimen: blood. These receptors all come from a woman between 18 and 29 years old with Graves' hyperthyroidism. CDR3s include the opening cysteine and the closing phenylalanine or tryptophan. The D gene is left open where the match is weak. Not every row has a clone size; where given, it reads once, few, many or a size class.

TRBJ2-5	TRBV15	-	13	-	TGTGCCACCACCGGCTGGAAACAAGAGACCCAGTACTTC	CATTGWKQETQYF
TRBJ2-1	TRBV12-3/TRBV12-4	TRBD2	14	few	TGTGCCAGCAGGGAAAGCGGGAGGGCCAATGAGCAGTTCTTC	CASRESGRANEQFF
TRBJ2-5	TRBV28	-	13	few	TGTGCCAGCAGTTTAGGTACGTGGGAGACCCAGTACTTC	CASSLGTWETQYF
TRBJ2-3	TRBV5-1	-	15	-	TGCGCCAGCGGCTCGGGACTCCGGGGTGTAGATACGCAGTATTTT	CASGSGLRGVDTQYF
TRBJ1-2	TRBV20-1	-	14	-	TGCAGTGCTAGAGATATCCGGCAAAACTATGGCTACACCTTC	CSARDIRQNYGYTF
TRBJ1-6	TRBV2	TRBD1	16	-	TGTGCCAGCAGTGAGGGCCGACAGGGTTATAATTCACCCCTCCACTTT	CASSEGRQGYNSPLHF
TRBJ1-5	TRBV20-1	-	13	many	TGCAGTGCTAGGGGGCGGTATGATCAGCCCCAGCATTTT	CSARGRYDQPQHF
TRBJ1-3	TRBV4-1	-	17	few	TGCGCCAGCAGCCAAGATCAGGGGTCCAGCTCTGGAAACACCATATATTTT	CASSQDQGSSSGNTIYF
TRBJ2-3	TRBV20-1	-	16	many	TGCAGTGCTAGGCCAAGGGGGGGATACGTGACAGATACGCAGTATTTT	CSARPRGGYVTDTQYF
TRBJ2-1	TRBV7-9	-	16	few	TGTGCCAGCAGCTTTCCCCCTGACGGGCCCTACAATGAGCAGTTCTTC	CASSFPPDGPYNEQFF
TRBJ2-1	TRBV20-1	TRBD2	14	many	TGCAGTGCGAGTAGGCTAGCGGGGACGAATGAGCAGTTCTTC	CSASRLAGTNEQFF
TRBJ2-5	TRBV20-1	-	15	many	TGCAGTGCTAGCGGGGGGCTGAAGGCACAAGAGACCCAGTACTTC	CSASGGLKAQETQYF
TRBJ2-1	TRBV20-1	-	12	many	TGCAGTGCTAGTCCCCTTTACAATGAGCAGTTCTTC	CSASPLYNEQFF
TRBJ2-1	TRBV7-2	TRBD2	18	many	TGTGCCAGCAGGGCAGGGTTGGGGCGGGAGGGGTCCTACAATGAGCAGTTCTTC	CASRAGLGREGSYNEQFF
TRBJ1-4	TRBV18	-	15	many	TGTGCCAGCTCACCAACGAGGGCGAAGGATGAAAAACTGTTTTTT	CASSPTRAKDEKLFF
TRBJ2-1	TRBV24-1	TRBD1	18	few	TGTGCCACCAGCGTAACTCCGGGACAGGGGGCCCCCTACAATGAGCAGTTCTTC	CATSVTPGQGAPYNEQFF
TRBJ1-6	TRBV12-3/TRBV12-4	-	14	-	TGTGCCAGCAGTTCTGGACTGCCCAATTCACCCCTCCACTTT	CASSSGLPNSPLHF
TRBJ1-1	TRBV11-3	-	14	many	TGTGCCAGCAGCCACAGGGTAGGAATGGGAGAATCTTTCTTT	CASSHRVGMGESFF
TRBJ2-5	TRBV29-1	-	15	few	TGCAGCGTTGTGTCGGGCCGACAGATACGAGAGACCCAGTACTTC	CSVVSGRQIRETQYF
TRBJ2-7	TRBV28	-	12	many	TGTGCCAGCAGTTCCCCATACTACGAGCAGTACTTC	CASSSPYYEQYF
TRBJ2-7	TRBV2	TRBD1	14	many	TGTGCCAGCAGAGCTGGACAGGGGCCCTACGAGCAGTACTTC	CASRAGQGPYEQYF
TRBJ2-5	TRBV6-1	-	17	-	TGTGCCAGCAGTGACCGGCCTAGGGGCCAAGGCGGAGAGACCCAGTACTTC	CASSDRPRGQGGETQYF
TRBJ2-1	TRBV27	TRBD1	12	-	TGTGCCAGCAGTTTCCAGGGGGATGAGCAGTTCTTC	CASSFQGDEQFF
TRBJ1-1	TRBV6-1	-	14	many	TGTGCCAGTCGGCGGGGGGGAGTGAACACTGAAGCTTTCTTT	CASRRGGVNTEAFF